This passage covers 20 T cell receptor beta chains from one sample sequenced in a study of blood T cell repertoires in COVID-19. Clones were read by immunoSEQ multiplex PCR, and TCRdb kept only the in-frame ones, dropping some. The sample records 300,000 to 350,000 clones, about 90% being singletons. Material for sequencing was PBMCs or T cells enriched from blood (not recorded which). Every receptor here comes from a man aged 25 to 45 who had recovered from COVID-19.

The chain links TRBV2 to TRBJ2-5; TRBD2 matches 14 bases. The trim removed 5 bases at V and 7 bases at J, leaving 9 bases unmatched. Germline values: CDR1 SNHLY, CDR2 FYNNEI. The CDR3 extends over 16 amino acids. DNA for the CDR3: TGTGCCAGCAGTCTCGGACTAGCGGGGGGCGCTGTGACCCAGTACTTC. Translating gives CASSLGLAGGAVTQYF.

The CDR3 DNA is TGTGCCAGCACCGGAGGAGGGCTAACCCTCTACAATGAGCAGTTCTTC. Translating it yields CASTGGGLTLYNEQFF. The chain couples TRBV2 to TRBJ2-1, with D possibly TRBD2 on 6 matching bases. Germline V lookup: CDR1 SNHLY, CDR2 FYNNEI. The germline V and J ends were trimmed by 7 bases and 3 bases, with 19 bases remaining between them. This CDR3 has 16 amino acids.

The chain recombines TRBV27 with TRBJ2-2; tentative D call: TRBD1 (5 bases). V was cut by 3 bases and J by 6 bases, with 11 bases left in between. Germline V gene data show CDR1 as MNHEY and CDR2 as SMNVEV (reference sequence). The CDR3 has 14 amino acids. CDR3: CASSFQGRAGELFF. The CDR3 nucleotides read TGTGCCAGCAGTTTCCAGGGTCGGGCCGGGGAGCTGTTTTTT.

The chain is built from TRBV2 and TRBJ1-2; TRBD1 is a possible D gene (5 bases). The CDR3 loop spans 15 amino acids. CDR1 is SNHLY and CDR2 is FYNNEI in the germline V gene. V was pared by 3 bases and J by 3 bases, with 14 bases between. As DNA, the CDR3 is TGTGCCAGCAGTGAGGAGCCAGGGTCTGACTATGGCTACACCTTC. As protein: CASSEEPGSDYGYTF.

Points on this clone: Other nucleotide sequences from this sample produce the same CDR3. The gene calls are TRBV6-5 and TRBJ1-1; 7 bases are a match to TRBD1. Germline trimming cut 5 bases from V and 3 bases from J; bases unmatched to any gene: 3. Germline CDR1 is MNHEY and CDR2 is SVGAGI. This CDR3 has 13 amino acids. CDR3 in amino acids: CASSLDRDTEAFF. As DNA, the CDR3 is TGTGCCAGCAGTCTCGACAGGGACACTGAAGCTTTCTTT.

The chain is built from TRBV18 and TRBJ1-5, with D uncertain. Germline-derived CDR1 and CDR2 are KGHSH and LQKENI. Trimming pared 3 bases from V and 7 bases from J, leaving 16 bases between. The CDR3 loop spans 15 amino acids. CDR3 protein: CASSPGQAGTQPQHF. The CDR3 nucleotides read TGTGCCAGCTCACCTGGGCAGGCCGGCACCCAGCCCCAGCATTTT.

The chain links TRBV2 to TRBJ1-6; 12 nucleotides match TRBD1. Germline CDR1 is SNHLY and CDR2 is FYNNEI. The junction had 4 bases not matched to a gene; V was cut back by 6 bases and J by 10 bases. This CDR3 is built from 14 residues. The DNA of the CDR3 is TGTGCCAGCAGGGGACAGGGGGCTTGGTCACCCCTCCACTTT. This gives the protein CASRGQGAWSPLHF. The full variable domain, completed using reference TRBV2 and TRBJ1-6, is EPEVTQTPSHQVTQMGQEVILRCVPISNHLYFYWYRQILGQKVEFLVSFYNNEISEKSEIFDDQFSVERPDGSNFTLKIRSTKLEDSAMYFCASRGQGAWSPLHFGNGTRLTVT.

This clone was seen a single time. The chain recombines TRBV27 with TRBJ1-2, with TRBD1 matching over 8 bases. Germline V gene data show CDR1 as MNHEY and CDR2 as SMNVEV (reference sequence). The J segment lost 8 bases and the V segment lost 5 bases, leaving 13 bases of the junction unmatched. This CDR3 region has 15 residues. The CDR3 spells CASSALSGQEEGYTF. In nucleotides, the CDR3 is TGTGCCAGCAGTGCACTCTCGGGACAGGAGGAGGGCTACACCTTC.

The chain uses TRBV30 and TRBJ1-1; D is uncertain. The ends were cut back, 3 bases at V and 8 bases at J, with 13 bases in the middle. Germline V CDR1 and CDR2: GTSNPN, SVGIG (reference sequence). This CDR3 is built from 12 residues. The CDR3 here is CAWSGRNFEAFF. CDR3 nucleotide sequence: TGTGCCTGGAGCGGCAGGAACTTCGAAGCTTTCTTT.

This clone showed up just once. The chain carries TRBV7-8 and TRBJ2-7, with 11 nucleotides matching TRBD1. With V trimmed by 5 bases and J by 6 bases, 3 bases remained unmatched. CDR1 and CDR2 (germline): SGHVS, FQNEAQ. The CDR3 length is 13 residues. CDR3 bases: TGTGCCAGCAGCCGTGGGACAGGGGGCGAGCAGTACTTC. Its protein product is CASSRGTGGEQYF.

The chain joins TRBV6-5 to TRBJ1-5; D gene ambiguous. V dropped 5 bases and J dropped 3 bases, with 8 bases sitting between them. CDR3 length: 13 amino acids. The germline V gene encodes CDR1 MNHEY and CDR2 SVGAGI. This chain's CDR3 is CASSPSNNQPQHF. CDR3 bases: TGTGCCAGCAGTCCCAGTAACAATCAGCCCCAGCATTTT.

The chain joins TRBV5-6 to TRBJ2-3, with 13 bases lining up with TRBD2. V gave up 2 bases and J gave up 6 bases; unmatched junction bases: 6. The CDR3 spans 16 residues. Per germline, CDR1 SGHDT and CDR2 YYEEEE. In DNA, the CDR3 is TGTGCCAGCAGCTTAATGACTAGCGGGGGGCAGGATACGCAGTATTTT. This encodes CASSLMTSGGQDTQYF.

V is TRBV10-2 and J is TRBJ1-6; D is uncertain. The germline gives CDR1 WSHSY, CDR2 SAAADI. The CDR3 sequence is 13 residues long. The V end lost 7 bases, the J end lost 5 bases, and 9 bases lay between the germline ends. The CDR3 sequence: CASTRVNNSPLHF. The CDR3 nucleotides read TGCGCCAGCACGAGAGTAAATAATTCACCCCTCCACTTT.

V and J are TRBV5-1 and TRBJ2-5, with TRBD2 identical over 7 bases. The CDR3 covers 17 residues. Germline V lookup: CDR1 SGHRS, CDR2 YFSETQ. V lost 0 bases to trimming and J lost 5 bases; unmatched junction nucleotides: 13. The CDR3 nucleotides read TGCGCCAGCAGCTTGGGGGGGGGTCGAGTTACCCTGGAGACCCAGTACTTC. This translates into CASSLGGGRVTLETQYF.

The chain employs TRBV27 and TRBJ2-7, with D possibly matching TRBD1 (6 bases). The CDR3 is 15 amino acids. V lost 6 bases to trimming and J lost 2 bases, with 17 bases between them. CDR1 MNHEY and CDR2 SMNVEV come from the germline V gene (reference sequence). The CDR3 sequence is CASSTSTGYTYEQYF. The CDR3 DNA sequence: TGTGCCAGCAGCACTTCAACAGGGTATACCTACGAGCAGTACTTC.

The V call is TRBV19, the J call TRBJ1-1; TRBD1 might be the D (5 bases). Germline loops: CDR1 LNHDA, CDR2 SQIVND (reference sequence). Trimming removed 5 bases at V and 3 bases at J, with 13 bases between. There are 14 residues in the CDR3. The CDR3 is CASSLSRADTEAFF. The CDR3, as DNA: TGTGCCAGTAGTCTCTCCAGGGCCGACACTGAAGCTTTCTTT. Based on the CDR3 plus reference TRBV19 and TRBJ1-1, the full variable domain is DGGITQSPKYLFRKEGQNVTLSCEQNLNHDAMYWYRQDPGQGLRLIYYSQIVNDFQKGDIAEGYSVSREKKESFPLTVTSAQKNPTAFYLCASSLSRADTEAFFGQGTRLTVV.

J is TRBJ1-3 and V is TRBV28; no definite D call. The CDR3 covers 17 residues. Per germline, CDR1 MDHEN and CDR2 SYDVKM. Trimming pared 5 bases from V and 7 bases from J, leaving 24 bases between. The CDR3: CASSPRGGSPGSNTIYF. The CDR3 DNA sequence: TGTGCCAGCAGTCCCCGAGGTGGCAGCCCTGGCTCTAACACCATATATTTT.

As DNA, the CDR3 is TGTGCCAGCAGTTATGGAACAGCCGGCTACACCTTC. Its protein is CASSYGTAGYTF. The gene calls are TRBV6-2 or TRBV6-3 and TRBJ1-2; D ambiguous. The CDR3 totals 12 residues. Germline assignment: CDR1 MNHEY and CDR2 SVGEGT. V lost 3 bases and J 8 bases, leaving 10 bases between the germline ends.

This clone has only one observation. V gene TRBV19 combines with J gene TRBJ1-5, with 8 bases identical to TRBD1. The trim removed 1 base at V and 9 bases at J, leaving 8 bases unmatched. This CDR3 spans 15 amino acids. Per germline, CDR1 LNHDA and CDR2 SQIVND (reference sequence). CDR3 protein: CASSIVGDRIPPQHF. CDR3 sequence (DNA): TGTGCCAGTAGTATAGTAGGGGACAGGATACCGCCCCAGCATTTT. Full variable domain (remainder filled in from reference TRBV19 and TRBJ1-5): DGGITQSPKYLFRKEGQNVTLSCEQNLNHDAMYWYRQDPGQGLRLIYYSQIVNDFQKGDIAEGYSVSREKKESFPLTVTSAQKNPTAFYLCASSIVGDRIPPQHFGDGTRLSIL.

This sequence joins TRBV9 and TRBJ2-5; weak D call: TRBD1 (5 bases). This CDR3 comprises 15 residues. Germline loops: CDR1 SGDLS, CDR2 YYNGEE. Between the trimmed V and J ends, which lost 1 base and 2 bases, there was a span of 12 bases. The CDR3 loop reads CASSVLGAQQETQYF. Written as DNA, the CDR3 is TGTGCCAGCAGCGTACTAGGGGCACAGCAAGAGACCCAGTACTTC.